This TCR beta chain was captured in a study of PD-1 blockade in classical Hodgkin lymphoma. Study summary: With a 2-week interval, patients received intravenous nivolumab at 3 mg/kg.

The repertoire was sequenced with immunoSEQ multiplex PCR; TCRdb's copy has only in-frame clones and lacks some. The data contain about 12,000 clones, roughly three quarters of them singletons. Each patient experienced a relapse that followed autologous stem cell transplantation, and brentuximab vedotin exposure varied. Thawed PBMCs were the source of CD4+ T cells, purified by magnetic negative selection. Complete response, partial response or progressive disease constituted the best responses recorded. The CDR3 consists of 13 residues. Germline-derived CDR1 and CDR2 are GTSNPN and SVGIG (reference sequence). With 3 bases removed from V and 5 bases from J, the gap between germline ends came to 10 bases. As to this clone: Its matching antigen is unknown.

Regarding the study as a whole: Diversity similar to that of newly diagnosed patients was seen at baseline in complete responders.

The chain joins TRBV30 to TRBJ1-4; D not resolved. The TCR originated in a human donor with classical Hodgkin lymphoma. This specimen consisted of CD4+ T cells from blood, obtained at baseline. The CDR3 loop is CAWSGLLNEKLFF. The CDR3 coding sequence is TGTGCCTGGAGCGGACTCTTGAATGAAAAACTGTTTTTT.